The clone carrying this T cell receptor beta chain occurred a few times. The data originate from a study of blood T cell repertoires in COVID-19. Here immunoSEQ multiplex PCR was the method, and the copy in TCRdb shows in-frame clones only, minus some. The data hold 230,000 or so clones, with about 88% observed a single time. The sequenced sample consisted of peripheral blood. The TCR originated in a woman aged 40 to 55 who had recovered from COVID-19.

CDR3 residues: CASADRGASGANVLTF. CDR3 DNA sequence: TGCGCCAGCGCAGACAGGGGTGCCTCTGGGGCCAACGTCCTGACTTTC. The chain couples TRBV4-3 to TRBJ2-6; 8 bases line up with TRBD1. The CDR3 has 16 amino acids. The germline V gene encodes CDR1 LGHNA and CDR2 YSLEER. The junction had 6 bases not matched to a gene; V was cut back by 8 bases and J by 0 bases.